This T cell receptor (beta chain) was sequenced for a study of identical twins (TCRdb year 2016). General notes on the study: To test whether fetal clonotypes persist, this study deep-sequenced TCR alpha and beta repertoires from monozygotic twins, from unrelated adults of various ages, and from cord blood. Replicate twin experiments were performed at different times using different library preparation protocols to rule out contamination.

This clonotype was counted between two and nine times. There is no known antigen for this receptor. There are no base qualities to consult, and no much larger clone falls within one base. Every donor in the study was a healthy Caucasian. Three pairs of female monozygotic twins, all aged about 18 to 30 years, made up the twin cohort. The RNA used for TCR libraries was isolated from peripheral blood mononuclear cells. V is clipped by 3 bases and J by 14 bases, and the sequence between their germline boundaries is 24 bases long. The germline V gene sets CDR1 to SGDLS and CDR2 to YYNGEE. Its CDR3 holds 16 amino acids, cysteine through phenylalanine. Kept here is only the CDR3 DNA, which spans 48 bases and is read in frame from base 1. Study-wide findings and limitations: Zero-insertion analyses could be partly confounded by invariant T cells such as MAIT and iNKT, although diverse VJ usage argued against such confounding for most clonotypes. Compared with coincidental sharing between unrelated individuals, an excess of low generation-probability sequences was observed among out-of-frame TCR alpha sequences shared between twins. Abundant cord blood beta clonotypes had fewer insertions, young adult naive repertoires showed a similar but weaker trend, and memory repertoires showed no such trend. In monozygotic twins, recombination models systematically underestimated out-of-frame TCR alpha sharing, but the models matched the sharing seen between unrelated individuals. The excess sharing between twins in beta out-of-frame sequences was weaker because fewer shared sequences reduced the signal-to-noise ratio. Because the same donors could not be followed over many years, the conclusions relied on cross-sectional statistical analysis.

The library came from 5' RACE. This sample was sequenced with an Illumina HiSeq 2000. A universal primer binding site was added through template switching, and the final cDNA carried a unique molecular identifier so that TCR cDNA molecules could be counted accurately. Specific primers in the conserved constant-segment region were used to synthesize first-strand cDNA for the TCR alpha and beta chains. To control for contamination, each cDNA library was double barcoded with a SMART-Mk sample barcode plus Illumina barcodes. TruSeq adapter sequences and Illumina sample barcodes were added in two successive PCR steps. The TCR alpha and beta cDNA libraries were sequenced on the Illumina HiSeq platform using custom primers. In the source study's methods: MiGEC was used to process raw reads and extract unique molecular identifiers, and MiXCR was used to find CDR3 positions. Recombination models were inferred per individual with the repgenHMM and IGoR tools using an EM algorithm. The tcR package in R was used for shared clonotype analysis, with sharing normalized by the product of cloneset sizes. To study raw recombination free of thymic and clonal selection effects, out-of-frame nonproductive sequences were analyzed. TCRdb reprocessed the public reads (quality trimming at Q25 with fastp, clone calling with MiXCR) and kept in-frame beta chains. Every entry covers one CDR3 protein and lists the most common genes and DNA from its rows. The V and J calls follow TCRdb's processing rather than the paper's. This sample is represented by under 900,000 distinct CDR3 sequences; roughly an eighth of them were singletons. The ten biggest clones cover about 1.6% of the sample.

This same sample was also taken into another study, of yellow fever vaccine responses in identical twins. The second study reports: According to the authors, the vaccine-induced T cell response in identical twins seemed to be partly convergent and partly specific to each individual. Focusing on identical twins, the study followed the T cell clones that responded to the vaccine, and did so with precision.

The TCR was taken from a woman between 18 and 29 years old in good health. Sequenced: PBMCs. The rearrangement joined TRBV9 to TRBJ1-6; perhaps TRBD1 is the D gene, with 5 bases matching. This receptor carries the CDR3 CASSGGEGVPGGTLHF. The DNA sequence is as follows: TGTGCCAGCAGCGGTGGGGAAGGGGTCCCTGGGGGGACCCTCCACTTT. The variable domain in full, with residues beyond the CDR3 obtained from the reference TRBV9 and TRBJ1-6 genes, is DSGVTQTPKHLITATGQRVTLRCSPRSGDLSVYWYQQSLDQGLQFLIQYYNGEERAKGNILERFSAQQFPDLHSELNLSSLELGDSALYFCASSGGEGVPGGTLHFGNGTRLTVT.